This is a list of T cell receptor beta chains from one sample in a study of T cell responses to AZD1222 COVID-19 vaccine. Method: immunoSEQ multiplex PCR; TCRdb's copy keeps in-frame clones and lacks some. The table records 75,000 to 95,000 clones, roughly 88% of them present only once. Sequencing was performed on peripheral blood, taken on day 0 of AZD1222 vaccination. All receptors come from an adult in good health. Both conserved end residues are part of each CDR3. The D gene is left open where the match is weak. Clone size, where shown, is once, few, many, or a class for clones that have expanded.

v_call: TRBV29-1; j_call: TRBJ1-5; d_call: -; clone_size: -; cdr3_length: 13; cdr3_nt: TGCAGCGTCGTCCAGGGCGACTTTCAGCCCCAGCATTTT; cdr3_aa: CSVVQGDFQPQHF
v_call: TRBV19; j_call: TRBJ1-5; d_call: -; clone_size: -; cdr3_length: 13; cdr3_nt: TGTGCCACCTGCCATGGGGGCAATCAGCCCCAGCATTTT; cdr3_aa: CATCHGGNQPQHF
v_call: TRBV12-3/TRBV12-4; j_call: TRBJ2-7; d_call: -; clone_size: -; cdr3_length: 11; cdr3_nt: TGTGCCAGCAGCGAAAGGGGAGAGCAGTACTTC; cdr3_aa: CASSERGEQYF
v_call: TRBV5-1; j_call: TRBJ1-2; d_call: -; clone_size: -; cdr3_length: 16; cdr3_nt: TGCGCCAGCAGCTTGGGGTGGAAGGGCGACAACTATGGCTACACCTTC; cdr3_aa: CASSLGWKGDNYGYTF
v_call: TRBV11-3; j_call: TRBJ2-5; d_call: -; clone_size: -; cdr3_length: 13; cdr3_nt: TGTGCCAGCAGTGTGGGGGCACAAGAGACCCAGTACTTC; cdr3_aa: CASSVGAQETQYF
v_call: TRBV12-5; j_call: TRBJ2-2; d_call: -; clone_size: few; cdr3_length: 14; cdr3_nt: TGTGCTAGTGGTTTGATCCAGCCCACCGGGGAGCTGTTTTTT; cdr3_aa: CASGLIQPTGELFF
v_call: TRBV18; j_call: TRBJ1-2; d_call: -; clone_size: -; cdr3_length: 16; cdr3_nt: TGTGCCAGCTCACCTGGTTTGAGGGACACCGGCGGAGGCTACACCTTC; cdr3_aa: CASSPGLRDTGGGYTF
v_call: TRBV2; j_call: TRBJ2-5; d_call: -; clone_size: -; cdr3_length: 14; cdr3_nt: TGTGCCAGCAGCCGAGGCTCCGACCAAGAGACCCAGTACTTC; cdr3_aa: CASSRGSDQETQYF
v_call: TRBV6-2/TRBV6-3; j_call: TRBJ1-1; d_call: -; clone_size: -; cdr3_length: 13; cdr3_nt: TGTGCCAGCAGCACCGCCCTGAACACTGAAGCTTTCTTT; cdr3_aa: CASSTALNTEAFF
v_call: TRBV28; j_call: TRBJ1-1; d_call: -; clone_size: -; cdr3_length: 13; cdr3_nt: TGTGCCAGCAGCAGCAGGGTGAGAACTGAAGCTTTCTTT; cdr3_aa: CASSSRVRTEAFF
v_call: TRBV5-8; j_call: TRBJ1-2; d_call: -; clone_size: -; cdr3_length: 13; cdr3_nt: TGTGCCAGCAGCTTGCAGGGGAGTTATGGCTACACCTTC; cdr3_aa: CASSLQGSYGYTF
v_call: TRBV11-2; j_call: TRBJ2-2; d_call: TRBD2; clone_size: -; cdr3_length: 15; cdr3_nt: TGTGCCAGCAGCTTACTACTAGCGGCCACCGGGGAGCTGTTTTTT; cdr3_aa: CASSLLLAATGELFF
v_call: TRBV24-1; j_call: TRBJ1-5; d_call: -; clone_size: -; cdr3_length: 14; cdr3_nt: TGTGCCACCGATTCGGGGGAGAGCAATCAGCCCCAGCATTTT; cdr3_aa: CATDSGESNQPQHF
v_call: TRBV7-6; j_call: TRBJ1-1; d_call: TRBD1; clone_size: -; cdr3_length: 15; cdr3_nt: TGTGCCAGCAGCGCCCGGACAGGCGGGTACACTGAAGCTTTCTTT; cdr3_aa: CASSARTGGYTEAFF
v_call: TRBV4-1; j_call: TRBJ2-1; d_call: TRBD2; clone_size: -; cdr3_length: 14; cdr3_nt: TGCGCCAGCAGCCCCGGACTAGCTTCGGTTCTTCGGTTCTTC; cdr3_aa: CASSPGLASVLRFF
v_call: TRBV9; j_call: TRBJ2-7; d_call: -; clone_size: once; cdr3_length: 14; cdr3_nt: TGTGCCAGCAGCGTTAGAGATCTAACCTACGAGCAGTACTTC; cdr3_aa: CASSVRDLTYEQYF
v_call: TRBV6-5; j_call: TRBJ2-5; d_call: TRBD1; clone_size: few; cdr3_length: 14; cdr3_nt: TGTGCCAGCAGCCCGACAGGGGGCAAGGAGACCCAGTACTTC; cdr3_aa: CASSPTGGKETQYF
v_call: TRBV7-2; j_call: TRBJ1-2; d_call: -; clone_size: -; cdr3_length: 15; cdr3_nt: TGTGCCAGCAGCTTCGTCGAGGGAACGCGGGATGGCTACACCTTC; cdr3_aa: CASSFVEGTRDGYTF
v_call: TRBV5-1; j_call: TRBJ2-3; d_call: -; clone_size: -; cdr3_length: 15; cdr3_nt: TGCGCCAGCAGCTTGCAGGCCAGGGTAGGGGATACGCAGTATTTT; cdr3_aa: CASSLQARVGDTQYF
v_call: TRBV4-3; j_call: TRBJ1-1; d_call: -; clone_size: -; cdr3_length: 15; cdr3_nt: TGCGCCAGCAGCCAAGAGGGCAGATGGGGCACTGAAGCTTTCTTT; cdr3_aa: CASSQEGRWGTEAFF
v_call: TRBV29-1; j_call: TRBJ1-5; d_call: -; clone_size: -; cdr3_length: 12; cdr3_nt: TGCAGCGTTGGGCAGTATAATCAGCCCCAGCATTTT; cdr3_aa: CSVGQYNQPQHF
v_call: TRBV5-1; j_call: TRBJ1-2; d_call: TRBD1; clone_size: -; cdr3_length: 14; cdr3_nt: TGCGCCAGCAGCACACGACAGGGGGAAGGCGGCTACACCTTC; cdr3_aa: CASSTRQGEGGYTF
v_call: TRBV11-2; j_call: TRBJ2-7; d_call: -; clone_size: -; cdr3_length: 14; cdr3_nt: TGTGCCAGCAGCTTAGAGGACACGTCCTACGAGCAGTACTTC; cdr3_aa: CASSLEDTSYEQYF
v_call: TRBV27; j_call: TRBJ1-2; d_call: -; clone_size: -; cdr3_length: 16; cdr3_nt: TGTGCCAGCAGTTCCGTCCTCGGAAGCCCAAGAAATGGCTACACCTTC; cdr3_aa: CASSSVLGSPRNGYTF
v_call: TRBV19; j_call: TRBJ2-5; d_call: -; clone_size: -; cdr3_length: 13; cdr3_nt: TGTGCCAGTAGTCTACAGGGTCGAGAGACCCAGTACTTC; cdr3_aa: CASSLQGRETQYF
v_call: TRBV19; j_call: TRBJ1-1; d_call: -; clone_size: -; cdr3_length: 12; cdr3_nt: TGTGCCAGTAGGGACCAGAACACTGAAGCTTTCTTT; cdr3_aa: CASRDQNTEAFF
v_call: TRBV24-1; j_call: TRBJ1-2; d_call: TRBD1; clone_size: -; cdr3_length: 13; cdr3_nt: TGTGCCAGCGCCGGGACAGGGAACCATGGCTACACCTTC; cdr3_aa: CASAGTGNHGYTF
v_call: TRBV14; j_call: TRBJ1-6; d_call: -; clone_size: -; cdr3_length: 16; cdr3_nt: TGTGCCAGCAGCCCGGTGACGCAGGGACGTAGATCACCCCTCCACTTT; cdr3_aa: CASSPVTQGRRSPLHF
v_call: TRBV19; j_call: TRBJ2-5; d_call: TRBD2; clone_size: -; cdr3_length: 14; cdr3_nt: TGTGCCAGTAGTATTTCCTTTAGCGGGGAGACCCAGTACTTC; cdr3_aa: CASSISFSGETQYF
v_call: TRBV6-5; j_call: TRBJ1-6; d_call: TRBD1; clone_size: -; cdr3_length: 15; cdr3_nt: TGTGCCAGCAGTTCTCCGGGACAGGGGTTAGTACCCCTCCACTTT; cdr3_aa: CASSSPGQGLVPLHF
v_call: TRBV7-2; j_call: TRBJ1-3; d_call: TRBD1; clone_size: -; cdr3_length: 14; cdr3_nt: TGTGCCAGCAGTGTACAGGGGGCCGGAAACACCATATATTTT; cdr3_aa: CASSVQGAGNTIYF
v_call: TRBV6-2/TRBV6-3; j_call: TRBJ2-2; d_call: -; clone_size: few; cdr3_length: 12; cdr3_nt: TGTGCCAGCAGTCCCCACGCAGGGGAGCTGTTTTTT; cdr3_aa: CASSPHAGELFF
v_call: TRBV12-3/TRBV12-4; j_call: TRBJ1-4; d_call: TRBD1; clone_size: -; cdr3_length: 12; cdr3_nt: TGTGCCAGCAACGGACAGGGGGGAGATTCGTTTTTT; cdr3_aa: CASNGQGGDSFF
v_call: TRBV7-2; j_call: TRBJ1-3; d_call: -; clone_size: -; cdr3_length: 15; cdr3_nt: TGTGCCAGCAGCCTACAAGGAGGCTCTGGAAACACCATATATTTT; cdr3_aa: CASSLQGGSGNTIYF
v_call: TRBV12-3/TRBV12-4; j_call: TRBJ1-2; d_call: -; clone_size: once; cdr3_length: 12; cdr3_nt: TGTGCCAGCAGCTGGGGGGTAGAAGGCTACACCTTC; cdr3_aa: CASSWGVEGYTF
v_call: TRBV2; j_call: TRBJ1-6; d_call: -; clone_size: -; cdr3_length: 15; cdr3_nt: TGTGCCAGCAGTGTGGGGGCCTCCTATAATTCACCCCTCCACTTT; cdr3_aa: CASSVGASYNSPLHF
v_call: TRBV7-2; j_call: TRBJ2-1; d_call: -; clone_size: -; cdr3_length: 15; cdr3_nt: TGTGCCAGCAGCTTAGCGGGAGTCTCCTACAATGAGCAGTTCTTC; cdr3_aa: CASSLAGVSYNEQFF